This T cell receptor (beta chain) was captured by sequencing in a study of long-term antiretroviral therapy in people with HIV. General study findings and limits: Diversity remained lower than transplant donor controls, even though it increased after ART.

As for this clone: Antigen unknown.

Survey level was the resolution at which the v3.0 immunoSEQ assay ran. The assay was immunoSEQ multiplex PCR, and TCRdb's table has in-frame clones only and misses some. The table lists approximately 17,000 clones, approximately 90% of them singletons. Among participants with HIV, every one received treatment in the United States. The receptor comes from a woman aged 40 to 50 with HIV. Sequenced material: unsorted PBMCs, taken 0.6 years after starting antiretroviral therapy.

The CDR3 DNA is TGTGCCAGCAGCCCAGGGGGCCCCATGATTGGCACTGAAGCTTTCTTT. Translated: CASSPGGPMIGTEAFF. The chain recombines TRBV27 with TRBJ1-1, with TRBD1 identical over 8 bases. This CDR3 has 16 residues. The ends lost 6 bases at V and 4 bases at J; junction bases unmatched: 13. Germline CDR1 reads MNHEY; CDR2 reads SMNVEV (reference sequence).